This entry features one TCR beta chain sequence. What it binds is not known. This specimen comes from a study of CD8 T cells in Susac syndrome. General study results and limits: Acknowledgment was made by the study that its TCR sequencing and HLA analysis involved a relatively small number of individuals.

Random hexamers served to reverse transcribe about 0.5 to 1 ug RNA. Coverage of TCR beta CDR3 amplification by immunoSEQ multiplex PCR extended to 54 Vbeta and 13 Jbeta. MiXCR was run by TCRdb on the immunoSEQ multiplex PCR reads, yielding one entry per CDR3 protein. The table has 250,000 to 300,000 distinct CDR3 sequences, about 89% seen once. Sequencing of TCR beta was performed on blood CD8+ and CD4+ T cells. Negative isolation was used for CD8+ and CD4+ T cells, and FACS enrichment was applied to TEMRA cells. V lost 1 base and J lost 8, with 4 bases in between. The CDR3 length is 11 residues. The germline V gene has CDR1 KGHDR and CDR2 SFDVKD.

The TCR comes from a human donor with multiple sclerosis. V gene TRBV24-1 combines with J gene TRBJ1-2; the D is unclear. The sequenced material came from CD8+ T cells from PBMCs. CDR3 loop: CATSDFGGYTF. CDR3 sequence (DNA): TGTGCCACCAGTGATTTTGGGGGCTACACCTTC.